This T cell receptor beta chain was found in a study of cytomegalovirus exposure and HLA in healthy donors. Study conclusions and caveats: TCR beta V- and J-gene trimming was later associated with a missense DCLRE1C variant.

Per the germline V gene, CDR1 is SGHDT and CDR2 is YYEEEE. This CDR3 spans 16 amino acids. The ends lost 0 bases at V and 4 bases at J; junction bases unmatched: 7. Concerning this clone itself: Its antigen is unknown.

Use of 60 Vbeta and 13 Jbeta primers characterized the PCR. TCRdb's copy holds only in-frame clones and misses some; the assay was immunoSEQ multiplex PCR. The table has over 100,000 clones, approximately 87% seen once. The sequence derives from a man in his forties in good health and CMV-seronegative. The sequencing input was PBMCs. The chain recombines TRBV5-6 with TRBJ1-3, with 7 bases that match TRBD1. CDR3 amino acids: CASSLVTGIMGNTIYF. The CDR3 bases are TGTGCCAGCAGCTTGGTGACAGGGATTATGGGAAACACCATATATTTT.